These T cell receptor beta chains were read from a single sample in a study of early T cells in non-severe SARS-CoV-2 infection. TCRdb passed the 5' RACE reads through MiXCR, listing each CDR3 protein once. The table shows around 30,000 distinct CDR3 sequences, with roughly 4% occurring only once. Sequenced material: whole blood. Source of these receptors: an adult who was a healthcare worker with PCR-confirmed SARS-CoV-2 infection or an uninfected control (not recorded which). Both conserved end residues are part of each CDR3. Each record gives: V gene, J gene, CDR3 length, D gene, clone size, CDR3 DNA, CDR3 protein. D genes are given only for firm matches. Clone size is not always given. Where it is, it says once, few, many or a class for expanded clones.

TRBV9	TRBJ2-7	13	TRBD1	few	TGTGCCAGCAGTAAGACAGGGTCCTACGAGCAGTACTTC	CASSKTGSYEQYF
TRBV29-1	TRBJ1-1	12	NA	NA	TGCAGCGTCAACAGGGCTAACACTGAAGCTTTCTTT	CSVNRANTEAFF
TRBV6-6	TRBJ2-7	13	TRBD1	many	TGTGCCAGTTACGGACAGGGGGACTACGAGCAGTACTTC	CASYGQGDYEQYF
TRBV29-1	TRBJ2-3	13	NA	few	TGCAGCGTTGAAGATACAAGGACAGCTACGCAGTATTTT	CSVEDTRTATQYF
TRBV19	TRBJ2-7	16	TRBD1	few	TGTGCCAGTAGGGGTCTTTCGGGGGACAGGGCCCACGAGCAGTACTTC	CASRGLSGDRAHEQYF
TRBV28	TRBJ2-7	19	TRBD2	many	TGTGCCAGCAGTCCTCGCGGGGGGACCGGGGCTAGCGTCTCCTACGAGCAGTACTTC	CASSPRGGTGASVSYEQYF
TRBV4-2	TRBJ2-1	18	NA	NA	TGTGCCAGCAGCCAGGTTGGGATCGAGGGGAACTACGACAATGAGCAGTTCTTC	CASSQVGIEGNYDNEQFF
TRBV27	TRBJ2-5	13	NA	NA	TGTGCCAGCAGTTTAGGCGGGTCAGAGACCCAGTACTTC	CASSLGGSETQYF
TRBV6-1	TRBJ2-3	13	TRBD2	many	TGTGCCAGCAGCGTAGCGGGTTCCGCTACGCAGTATTTT	CASSVAGSATQYF
TRBV5-1	TRBJ2-7	13	NA	many	TGCGCCAGCAGCTTGGGACTGACCTACGAGCAGTACTTC	CASSLGLTYEQYF
TRBV11-2	TRBJ2-3	15	NA	many	TGTGCCAGCAGCCCAACCGGGATTATTAGAGATACGCAGTATTTT	CASSPTGIIRDTQYF
TRBV9	TRBJ1-1	15	TRBD1	NA	TGTGCCAGCAGCGCCAGACAGGGGGCGGAGACTGAAGCTTTCTTT	CASSARQGAETEAFF
TRBV30	TRBJ1-3	14	NA	many	TGTGCCCTAAGCGTGGCGGGCCCTGAAAACACCATATATTTT	CALSVAGPENTIYF
TRBV25-1	TRBJ1-6	15	NA	many	TGTGCCAGCAGTGAATATAGCGCTTATAATTCACCCCTCCACTTT	CASSEYSAYNSPLHF
TRBV9	TRBJ2-3	17	TRBD2	few	TGTGCCAGCACCATTAGCGGGCCGTATGATTGCACAGATACGCAGTATTTT	CASTISGPYDCTDTQYF
TRBV5-4	TRBJ2-6	15	NA	many	TGTGCCAGCAGCTCACGGCACTCTGGGGCCAACGTCCTGACTTTC	CASSSRHSGANVLTF
TRBV5-4	TRBJ1-4	17	NA	many	TGTGCCAGCAGCTTGGGTCCGACTGCCCAGACGGAAGAAAAACTGTTTTTT	CASSLGPTAQTEEKLFF
TRBV2	TRBJ2-5	18	NA	many	TGTGCCAGCAGATCACCCGGGACCACCGCCATCTATCAAGAGACCCAGTACTTC	CASRSPGTTAIYQETQYF
TRBV20-1	TRBJ2-7	12	NA	many	TGCAGTGCGCGGGACAATACCTACGAGCAGTACTTC	CSARDNTYEQYF
TRBV30	TRBJ2-3	16	TRBD2	many	TGTGCCTGGTCCGTGGGACTAGCGGCTAGCACAGATACGCAGTATTTT	CAWSVGLAASTDTQYF
TRBV6-5	TRBJ2-7	12	TRBD2	many	TGTGCAAGCAGTGCGGGAGGACTCGAGCAGTACTTC	CASSAGGLEQYF
TRBV27	TRBJ2-7	14	NA	many	TGTGCCAGCAGTTTGAGGACCCCGGTGGGTGAGCAGTACTTC	CASSLRTPVGEQYF
TRBV7-2	TRBJ2-1	15	NA	many	TGTGCCAGCAGCTTGGGTAACCAACTGTACAATGAGCAGTTCTTC	CASSLGNQLYNEQFF
TRBV20-1	TRBJ2-2	14	TRBD2	NA	TGCAGTGCTAGACTAGCGGGATACACCGGGGAGCTGTTTTTT	CSARLAGYTGELFF
TRBV20-1	TRBJ2-1	16	TRBD2	NA	TGCAGTGCTAGGAACGCTGGTAGCGGGCGCTTCGGTGAGCAGTTCTTC	CSARNAGSGRFGEQFF
TRBV3-1	TRBJ2-3	17	TRBD2	many	TGTGCCAGCAGCCAAGAGCTAGCGGGAGGTGTGGCAGATACGCAGTATTTT	CASSQELAGGVADTQYF
TRBV10-1	TRBJ1-1	13	NA	NA	TGCGCCAGCAGTGAGTCGCAGTACACTGAAGCTTTCTTT	CASSESQYTEAFF
TRBV7-9	TRBJ2-3	17	TRBD2	many	TGTGCCAGCACCAAACGAGCTAGCGGTCTTAGCACAGATACGCAGTATTTT	CASTKRASGLSTDTQYF
TRBV4-1	TRBJ2-1	13	TRBD2	many	TGCGCCAGCGGGACTAGGGAAGCATATGAGCAGTTCTTC	CASGTREAYEQFF